This TCR beta chain was documented in a study of cytomegalovirus exposure and HLA in healthy donors. Primers: 60 Vbeta forward and 13 Jbeta reverse. The protocol was immunoSEQ multiplex PCR, while the TCRdb copy is restricted to in-frame clones and leaves out a portion. The sample carries some 67,000 clones, roughly 78% recorded once. This CDR3 has 15 residues. Germline V gives CDR1 MDHEN, CDR2 SYDVKM. Findings of the study overall: Most TCR beta V segments were productive about 87% or about 30% of the time in an earlier analysis. As confirmed in vitro, a few CMV-associated chains were specific for CMV antigens.

Regarding this clone: What it binds is unknown. At one end, the junction sequence differs from germline, possibly due to a read error.

The source is a man aged 35-49 years in good health and CMV-seronegative. J is TRBJ1-1 and V is TRBV28, with 8 bases lining up with TRBD1. Sequencing input: PBMCs. CDR3 nucleotide sequence: TGTGCCAGCAGTTTAAATAGTATGACAGGGGATGAAACTTTCTTT. Protein sequence: CASSLNSMTGDETFF.